Listed here is a single T cell receptor (beta chain). Its antigen is unknown. The junction does not match germline at one end; this may be a read error. From germline, CDR1 is MNHNY and CDR2 SVGAGI (reference sequence). The CDR3 loop spans 17 amino acids. These data belong to a study of tumor-infiltrating lymphocytes in primary liver carcinoma. Study-level information: Surgical resection served as treatment for the primary liver carcinoma of these patients. Those enrolled were patients of both sexes, who were aged 30 to 69 years. Lesions, classed as T1-T3 N0M0, spanned roughly 4 to 10 cm across. Study-wide results and limits: Relative to tumor region pairs, the tumor-adjacent and tumor-blood pairs showed overlap that was lower.

Germline DNA was also extracted, with blood RNA taken from unsorted whole blood. From 500 to 600 ng of total RNA, TCR beta-specific cDNA was reverse-transcribed using a constant-region primer. For TCR beta, libraries were produced by three nested multiplex PCR rounds using slightly modified ARM-PCR. The first two PCR rounds used TRBV1-TRBV30 forward primers with a C-beta reverse primer, 9 to 11 cycles each. In TCRdb, the multiplex PCR reads were re-called with MiXCR into one record per CDR3 protein. Counted here are 180,000 or so distinct CDR3 sequences, 50% to 75% occurring once; the ten biggest clones make up less than 75%.

The sequencing input was peripheral blood. The receptor's source is a middle-aged man with primary liver carcinoma and hepatitis B virus infection. The gene calls are TRBV6-6 and TRBJ1-5; possible D gene TRBD1, 6 bases. The DNA for the CDR3 is TGTACCAGCACCGAAGATGGGGGCGTAGCGAGCAATCAGCCCCAGCATTTT. Amino acid sequence: CTSTEDGGVASNQPQHF.